A single sample is the source of the 19 T cell receptor beta chains below, sequenced in a study of blood T cell repertoires in COVID-19. Here immunoSEQ multiplex PCR was the method, and the copy in TCRdb shows in-frame clones only, minus some. Found here are a few hundred thousand clones, 80% to 90% of them singletons; the top ten hold roughly 9.6%. The specimen was peripheral blood. These receptors came from a woman aged 70 to 79 with acute or convalescent COVID-19.

J is TRBJ1-5 and V is TRBV3-1 (or the pseudogene TRBV3-2), with D hard to call. Germline V gene data show CDR1 as LGHDT and CDR2 as YNNKEL (reference sequence). V gave up 0 bases and J gave up 0 bases, with 6 bases separating them. The CDR3 is 15 amino acids. The CDR3 nucleotides read TGTGCCAGCAGCCAAGACAGGTATAGCAATCAGCCCCAGCATTTT. Translation gives CASSQDRYSNQPQHF.

The chain combines TRBV13 with TRBJ1-1; 9 nucleotides align to TRBD1. The J segment lost 5 bases and the V segment lost 5 bases, leaving 18 bases of the junction unmatched. Germline CDR1 is PRHDT and CDR2 is FYEKMQ (reference sequence). The CDR3 runs to 18 residues. The CDR3 sequence is CASSDNRGRIERRTEAFF. The CDR3 DNA follows: TGTGCCAGCAGCGACAACAGGGGGCGGATCGAAAGGAGGACTGAAGCTTTCTTT.

The chain is built from TRBV5-8 and TRBJ1-6; 7 nucleotides agree with TRBD1. The V gene end was trimmed by 0 bases and the J gene end by 7 bases; junction bases not matched to a gene: 7. Germline V gene data show CDR1 as SGHTS and CDR2 as YDEGEE. CDR3 length: 16 residues. As DNA, the CDR3 is TGTGCCAGCAGCTTGGGTCAATTAGGGGGCAATTCACCCCTCCACTTT. It specifies CASSLGQLGGNSPLHF.

This sequence joins TRBV6-5 and TRBJ2-7; 8 bases map to TRBD1. Germline V gives CDR1 MNHEY, CDR2 SVGAGI. The trim removed 7 bases at V and 2 bases at J, leaving 7 bases unmatched. The CDR3 loop spans 14 amino acids. The CDR3 here is CASKRGTGPYEQYF. CDR3 bases: TGTGCCAGCAAGAGGGGGACAGGCCCCTACGAGCAGTACTTC.

The chain joins TRBV2 to TRBJ2-1, with TRBD1 matching 7 bases. Per the germline V gene, CDR1 is SNHLY and CDR2 is FYNNEI. This CDR3 comprises 14 residues. V shed 6 bases, J shed 7 bases, and the junction held 9 bases outside the gene matches. CDR3 nucleotide sequence: TGTGCCAGCAGGAAGACAGGGTATGGAAATGAGCAGTTCTTC. Protein product: CASRKTGYGNEQFF. Full variable domain (rest looked up from reference TRBV2 and TRBJ2-1): EPEVTQTPSHQVTQMGQEVILRCVPISNHLYFYWYRQILGQKVEFLVSFYNNEISEKSEIFDDQFSVERPDGSNFTLKIRSTKLEDSAMYFCASRKTGYGNEQFFGPGTRLTVL.

This clone was counted a single time. CDR3 nucleotides: TGTGCCAGCAGCCAAAACCACGGCGGGGAGCTGTTTTTT. Translation gives CASSQNHGGELFF. V gene TRBV7-2 combines with J gene TRBJ2-2; D not certain. Per germline, CDR1 SGHTA and CDR2 FQGNSA. CDR3 size: 13 residues. The V and J ends lost 5 bases and 7 bases respectively, with 11 bases between them.

The chain recombines TRBV6-6 with TRBJ2-3; TRBD1 is a possible D gene (5 bases). The V end was cut by 10 bases, the J end by 3 bases, with 11 bases between. The CDR3 loop spans 12 amino acids. In germline, CDR1 is MNHNY, CDR2 SVGAGI (reference sequence). The DNA of the CDR3 is TGTGCCACCAGCCCAGGGACAGATACGCAGTATTTT. This gives the protein CATSPGTDTQYF.

The chain recombines TRBV7-8 with TRBJ2-2; TRBD2 matches at 7 bases. J lost 2 bases, V lost 5 bases, and 2 bases had no gene match. This CDR3 has 14 amino acids. Germline assignment: CDR1 SGHVS and CDR2 FQNEAQ. CDR3 region: CASSRGVNTGELFF. The CDR3 DNA reads as TGTGCCAGCAGCCGGGGGGTAAACACCGGGGAGCTGTTTTTT.

The V call is TRBV10-3, the J call TRBJ2-1; possible D gene TRBD2, 7 bases. The germline V gene has CDR1 ENHRY and CDR2 SYGVKD. Deletions cut 2 bases from V and 1 base from J, with 15 bases between. The CDR3 has 17 residues. The CDR3 here is CAISERGAGNSYNEQFF. CDR3 nucleotides: TGTGCCATCAGTGAGCGGGGGGCAGGGAATTCCTACAATGAGCAGTTCTTC.

The CDR3 bases are TGTGCCAGCGGGGTTACAGGAACGAAAAATTCACCCCTCCACTTT. Translating it yields CASGVTGTKNSPLHF. This sequence joins TRBV6-5 and TRBJ1-6, with D perhaps matching TRBD1 (5 bases). Trimming took 8 bases from V and 7 from J, leaving 18 bases between them. The CDR3 runs to 15 residues. Germline CDR1 is MNHEY and CDR2 is SVGAGI.

The chain links TRBV5-6 to TRBJ1-6, with a weak D call TRBD1 (6 bases). Germline CDR1 and CDR2: SGHDT and YYEEEE. The CDR3 runs 16 residues. Trimming shortened V by 3 bases and J by 2 bases, and 12 bases separated the two germline ends. DNA for the CDR3: TGTGCCAGCAGCTCACTCAGGGGCACCTATAATTCACCCCTCCACTTT. It encodes CASSSLRGTYNSPLHF.

Remarks on this clone: At the DNA level, this CDR3 is encoded by other sequences in the same sample as well. V usage is TRBV30 and J usage is TRBJ2-2, with a possible D match to TRBD1 (5 bases). Trimming removed 3 bases at V and 6 bases at J, with 17 bases between. CDR1 is GTSNPN and CDR2 is SVGIG in the germline V gene (reference sequence). The CDR3 has 15 amino acids. CDR3 nucleotides: TGTGCCTGGAGGTCCAGGGTAATTCATGCCGGGGAGCTGTTTTTT. Encoded protein: CAWRSRVIHAGELFF.

This clone was observed a few times. J is TRBJ1-3 and V is TRBV7-9; TRBD1 agrees at 8 bases. With 5 bases clipped from V and 7 bases from J, the junction kept 4 bases outside the gene matches. The CDR3 contains 13 residues. Germline CDR1 SEHNR, CDR2 FQNEAQ (reference sequence). DNA for the CDR3: TGTGCCAGCAGCCCAGGGGGCCTGAACACCATATATTTT. It specifies CASSPGGLNTIYF.

The chain combines TRBV7-9 with TRBJ2-3, with 8 nucleotides matching TRBD1. V dropped 5 bases and J dropped 2; count of bases not matched to a gene: 9. In germline, CDR1 is SEHNR, CDR2 FQNEAQ (reference sequence). There are 16 residues in the CDR3. The CDR3, as DNA: TGTGCCAGCAGCCCATCCCGGACAGGGATCACAGATACGCAGTATTTT. This encodes CASSPSRTGITDTQYF. Full variable domain (missing parts from reference TRBV7-9 and TRBJ2-3): DTGVSQNPRHKITKRGQNVTFRCDPISEHNRLYWYRQTLGQGPEFLTYFQNEAQLEKSRLLSDRFSAERPKGSFSTLEIQRTEQGDSAMYLCASSPSRTGITDTQYFGPGTRLTVL.

The chain joins TRBV10-2 to TRBJ2-7; 7 bases line up with TRBD1. V trimming: 5 bases; J trimming: 3 bases; junction bases outside the gene matches: 4. Per germline, CDR1 WSHSY and CDR2 SAAADI. This CDR3 comprises 13 residues. The CDR3 DNA is TGCGCCAGCAGTCCGGGACAGCTCTACGAGCAGTACTTC. Translated: CASSPGQLYEQYF.

The genes are TRBV5-1 and TRBJ2-2; 9 positions agree with TRBD1. The V segment lost 2 bases and the J segment 6 bases; nucleotides outside the gene matches: 5. This CDR3 contains 15 residues. Per the germline V gene, CDR1 is SGHRS and CDR2 is YFSETQ. The CDR3 DNA sequence: TGCGCCAGCAGCTTCAGGACAGGGGTGCCCGGGGAGCTGTTTTTT. Translated: CASSFRTGVPGELFF.

The rearrangement uses TRBV5-1 and TRBJ1-1; 9 bases align to TRBD1. The CDR3 loop spans 14 amino acids. Unmatched junction bases numbered 6, after V lost 6 bases and J lost 3 bases. CDR1 is SGHRS, CDR2 YFSETQ, per germline. As DNA, the CDR3 is TGCGCCAGCACCCCTGGGACAGGGCACACTGAAGCTTTCTTT. Residues: CASTPGTGHTEAFF.

This sequence joins TRBV4-1 and TRBJ1-2, with a weak D call TRBD1 (5 bases). V lost 4 bases to trimming and J lost 4 bases, with 16 bases between them. Germline V gives CDR1 MGHRA, CDR2 YSYEKL. This CDR3 has 15 residues. Here the CDR3 reads CASSRGDGAIYGYTF. CDR3 coding DNA: TGCGCCAGCAGCCGGGGGGACGGGGCTATCTATGGCTACACCTTC.

The chain joins TRBV11-3 to TRBJ1-3; TRBD1 matches 9 bases. This CDR3 contains 15 residues. After removal of 4 bases from V and 7 bases from J, the junction contained 8 bases not matched to a gene. The germline V gene has CDR1 SGHNT and CDR2 YENEEA. CDR3 amino acids: CASSSPGQGGNTIYF. Written as DNA, the CDR3 is TGTGCCAGCAGCTCACCGGGACAGGGCGGGAACACCATATATTTT.